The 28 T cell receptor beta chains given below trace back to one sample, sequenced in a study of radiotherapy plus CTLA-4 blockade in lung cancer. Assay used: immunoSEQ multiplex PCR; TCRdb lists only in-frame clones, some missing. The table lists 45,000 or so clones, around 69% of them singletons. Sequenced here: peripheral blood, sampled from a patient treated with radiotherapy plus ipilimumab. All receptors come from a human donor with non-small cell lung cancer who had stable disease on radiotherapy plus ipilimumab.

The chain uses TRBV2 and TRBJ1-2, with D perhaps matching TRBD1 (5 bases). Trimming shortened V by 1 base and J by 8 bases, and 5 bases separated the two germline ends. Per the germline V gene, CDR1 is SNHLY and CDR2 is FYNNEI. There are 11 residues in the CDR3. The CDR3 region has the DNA TGTGCCAGCAGTGAAGGGGGCGGCTACACCTTC. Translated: CASSEGGGYTF.

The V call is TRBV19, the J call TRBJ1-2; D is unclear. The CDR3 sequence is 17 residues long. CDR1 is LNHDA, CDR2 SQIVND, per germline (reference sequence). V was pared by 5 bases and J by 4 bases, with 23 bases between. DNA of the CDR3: TGTGCCAGTAGTCCGAGACGGTACGGGTGGGTGCTCTATGGCTACACCTTC. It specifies CASSPRRYGWVLYGYTF.

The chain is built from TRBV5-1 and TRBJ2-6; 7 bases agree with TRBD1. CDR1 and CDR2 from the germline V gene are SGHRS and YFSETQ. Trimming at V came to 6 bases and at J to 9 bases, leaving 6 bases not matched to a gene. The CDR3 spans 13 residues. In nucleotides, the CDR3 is TGCGCCAGCACCCCCGGACAGGTCAACGTCCTGACTTTC. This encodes CASTPGQVNVLTF.

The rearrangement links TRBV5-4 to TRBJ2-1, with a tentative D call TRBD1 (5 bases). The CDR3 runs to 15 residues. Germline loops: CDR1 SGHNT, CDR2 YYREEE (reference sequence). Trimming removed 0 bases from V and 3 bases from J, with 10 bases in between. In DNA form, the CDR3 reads TGTGCCAGCAGCTTGGATGGGGCCAACTACAATGAGCAGTTCTTC. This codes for CASSLDGANYNEQFF.

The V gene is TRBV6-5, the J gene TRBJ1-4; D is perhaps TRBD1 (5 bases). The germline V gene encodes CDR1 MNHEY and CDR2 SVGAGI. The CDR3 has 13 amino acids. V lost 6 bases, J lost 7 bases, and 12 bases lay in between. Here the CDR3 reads CASSPYQGEKLFF. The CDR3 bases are TGTGCCAGCAGCCCGTATCAGGGTGAAAAACTGTTTTTT.

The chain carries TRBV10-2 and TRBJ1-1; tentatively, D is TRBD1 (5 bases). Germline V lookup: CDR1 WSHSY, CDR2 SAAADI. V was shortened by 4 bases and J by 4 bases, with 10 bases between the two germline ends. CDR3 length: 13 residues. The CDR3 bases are TGCGCCAGCAGTGGGCAGGGAGGCACTGAAGCTTTCTTT. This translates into CASSGQGGTEAFF.

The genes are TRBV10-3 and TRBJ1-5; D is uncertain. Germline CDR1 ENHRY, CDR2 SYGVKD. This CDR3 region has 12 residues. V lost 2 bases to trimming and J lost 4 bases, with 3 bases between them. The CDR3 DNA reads TGTGCCATCAGTGAGGGAAATCAGCCCCAGCATTTT. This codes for CAISEGNQPQHF.

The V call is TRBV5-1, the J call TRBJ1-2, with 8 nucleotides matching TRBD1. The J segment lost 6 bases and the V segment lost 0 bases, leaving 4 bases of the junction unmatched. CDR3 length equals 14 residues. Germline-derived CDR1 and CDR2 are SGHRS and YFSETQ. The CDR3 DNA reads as TGCGCCAGCAGCTTGGGTGCAGGGGGCGATGGCTACACCTTC. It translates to CASSLGAGGDGYTF.

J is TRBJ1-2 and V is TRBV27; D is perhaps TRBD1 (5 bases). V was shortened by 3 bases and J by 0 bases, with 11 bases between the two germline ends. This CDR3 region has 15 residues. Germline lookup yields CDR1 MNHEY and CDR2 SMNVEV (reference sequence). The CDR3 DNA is TGTGCCAGCAGTTTGGGGGTTCGGACTAACTATGGCTACACCTTC. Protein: CASSLGVRTNYGYTF.

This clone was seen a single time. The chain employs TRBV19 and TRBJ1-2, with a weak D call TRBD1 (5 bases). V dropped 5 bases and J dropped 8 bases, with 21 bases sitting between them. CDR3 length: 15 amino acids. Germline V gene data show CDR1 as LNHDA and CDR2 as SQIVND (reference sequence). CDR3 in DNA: TGTGCCAGTAGTCCAACGGGGACTACAAAGAGAGGCTACACCTTC. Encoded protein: CASSPTGTTKRGYTF. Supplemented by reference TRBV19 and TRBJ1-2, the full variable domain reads DGGITQSPKYLFRKEGQNVTLSCEQNLNHDAMYWYRQDPGQGLRLIYYSQIVNDFQKGDIAEGYSVSREKKESFPLTVTSAQKNPTAFYLCASSPTGTTKRGYTFGSGTRLTVV.

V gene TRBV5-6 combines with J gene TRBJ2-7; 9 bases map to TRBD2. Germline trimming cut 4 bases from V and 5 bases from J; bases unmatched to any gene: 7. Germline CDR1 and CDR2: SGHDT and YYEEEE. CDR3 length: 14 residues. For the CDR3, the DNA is TGTGCCAGCAGCGCAGGCGGGGGGGCAAACGAGCAGTACGTC. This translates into CASSAGGGANEQYV.

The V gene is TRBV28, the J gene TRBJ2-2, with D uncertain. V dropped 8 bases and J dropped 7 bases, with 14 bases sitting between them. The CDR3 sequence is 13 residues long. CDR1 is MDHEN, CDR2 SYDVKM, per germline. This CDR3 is CASLLPNGGELFF. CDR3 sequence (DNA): TGTGCCAGCCTCTTGCCTAATGGCGGGGAGCTGTTTTTT. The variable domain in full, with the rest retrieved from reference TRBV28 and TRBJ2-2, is DVKVTQSSRYLVKRTGEKVFLECVQDMDHENMFWYRQDPGLGLRLIYFSYDVKMKEKGDIPEGYSVSREKKERFSLILESASTNQTSMYLCASLLPNGGELFFGEGSRLTVL.

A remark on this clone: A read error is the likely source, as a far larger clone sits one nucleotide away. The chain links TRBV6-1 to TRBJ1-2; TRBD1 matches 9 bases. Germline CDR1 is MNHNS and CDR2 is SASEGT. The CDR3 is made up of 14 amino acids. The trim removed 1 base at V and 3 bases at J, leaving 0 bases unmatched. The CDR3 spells CASSEGTGDYGYTF. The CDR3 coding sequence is TGTGCCAGCAGTGAAGGGACAGGGGACTATGGCTACACCTTC.

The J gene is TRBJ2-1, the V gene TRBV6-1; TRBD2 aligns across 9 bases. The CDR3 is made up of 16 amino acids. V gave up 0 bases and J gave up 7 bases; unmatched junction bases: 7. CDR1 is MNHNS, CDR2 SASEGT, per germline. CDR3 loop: CASSEAPSGDSNEQFF. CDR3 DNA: TGTGCCAGCAGTGAAGCTCCTAGCGGGGATTCAAATGAGCAGTTCTTC.

CDR3 residues: CASSTTGTYEQYF. The CDR3 coding sequence is TGTGCCAGCAGCACGACAGGGACCTACGAGCAGTACTTC. The rearrangement joins TRBV6-5 to TRBJ2-7; TRBD1 matches 7 bases. The CDR3 totals 13 residues. The junction had 4 bases not matched to a gene; V was cut back by 6 bases and J by 2 bases. Germline CDR1 is MNHEY and CDR2 is SVGAGI.

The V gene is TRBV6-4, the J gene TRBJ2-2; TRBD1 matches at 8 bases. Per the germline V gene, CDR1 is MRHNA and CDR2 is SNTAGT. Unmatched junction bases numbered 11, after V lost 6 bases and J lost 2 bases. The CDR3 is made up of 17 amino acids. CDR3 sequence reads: CASSRYGTGSNTGELFF. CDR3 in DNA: TGTGCCAGCAGCCGATACGGGACAGGATCAAACACCGGGGAGCTGTTTTTT.

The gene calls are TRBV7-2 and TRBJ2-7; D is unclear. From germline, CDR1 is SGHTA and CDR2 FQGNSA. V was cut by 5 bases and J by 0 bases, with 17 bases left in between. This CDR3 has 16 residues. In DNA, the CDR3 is TGTGCCAGCAGCCCCCCCAATGGCAGGTACTCCTACGAGCAGTACTTC. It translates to CASSPPNGRYSYEQYF. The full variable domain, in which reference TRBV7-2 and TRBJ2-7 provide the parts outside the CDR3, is GAGVSQSPSNKVTEKGKDVELRCDPISGHTALYWYRQSLGQGLEFLIYFQGNSAPDKSGLPSDRFSAERTGGSVSTLTIQRTQQEDSAVYLCASSPPNGRYSYEQYFGPGTRLTVT.

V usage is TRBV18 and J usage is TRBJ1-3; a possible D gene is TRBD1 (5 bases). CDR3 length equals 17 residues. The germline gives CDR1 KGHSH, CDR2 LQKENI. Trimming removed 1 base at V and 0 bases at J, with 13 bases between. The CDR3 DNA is TGTGCCAGCTCACCACAGGGGCGAGGCGGCTCTGGAAACACCATATATTTT. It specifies CASSPQGRGGSGNTIYF.

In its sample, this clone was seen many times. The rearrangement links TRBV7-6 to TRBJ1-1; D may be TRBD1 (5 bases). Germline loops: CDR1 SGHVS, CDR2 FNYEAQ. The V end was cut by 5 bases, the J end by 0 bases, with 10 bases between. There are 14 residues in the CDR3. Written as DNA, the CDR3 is TGTGCCAGCAGCACCAGGGACCTGAACACTGAAGCTTTCTTT. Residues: CASSTRDLNTEAFF.

CDR3 in amino acids: CASSQEAVQPLNYGYTF. As DNA, the CDR3 is TGTGCCAGCAGCCAAGAAGCTGTACAGCCCCTGAACTATGGCTACACCTTC. J is TRBJ1-2 and V is TRBV4-2, with unresolved D. V was shortened by 0 bases and J by 2 bases, with 16 bases between the two germline ends. Germline values: CDR1 LGHNA, CDR2 YNFKEQ. The CDR3 consists of 17 residues.

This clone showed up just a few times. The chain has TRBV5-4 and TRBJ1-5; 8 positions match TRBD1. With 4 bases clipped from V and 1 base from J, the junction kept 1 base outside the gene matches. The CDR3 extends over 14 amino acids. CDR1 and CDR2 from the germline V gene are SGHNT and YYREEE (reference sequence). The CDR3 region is CASSGQGSNQPQHF. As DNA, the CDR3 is TGTGCCAGCAGCGGACAGGGCAGCAATCAGCCCCAGCATTTT.

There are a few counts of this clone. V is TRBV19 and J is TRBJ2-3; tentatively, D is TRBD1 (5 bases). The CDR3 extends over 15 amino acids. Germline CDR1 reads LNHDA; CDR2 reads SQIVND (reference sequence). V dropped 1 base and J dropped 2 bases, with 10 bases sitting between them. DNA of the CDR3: TGTGCCAGTAGTATAGGCAGGGCGGACACAGATACGCAGTATTTT. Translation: CASSIGRADTDTQYF.

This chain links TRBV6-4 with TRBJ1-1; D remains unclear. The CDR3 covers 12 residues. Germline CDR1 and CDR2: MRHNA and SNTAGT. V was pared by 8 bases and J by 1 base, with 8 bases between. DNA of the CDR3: TGTGCCAGCCCTGACGAGAACACTGAAGCTTTCTTT. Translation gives CASPDENTEAFF.

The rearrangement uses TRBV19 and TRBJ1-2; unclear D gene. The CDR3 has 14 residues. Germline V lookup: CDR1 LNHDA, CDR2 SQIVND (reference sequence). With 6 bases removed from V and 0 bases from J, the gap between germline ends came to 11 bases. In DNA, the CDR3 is TGTGCCAGTAGGCAACCGGATTCTAACTATGGCTACACCTTC. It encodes CASRQPDSNYGYTF.

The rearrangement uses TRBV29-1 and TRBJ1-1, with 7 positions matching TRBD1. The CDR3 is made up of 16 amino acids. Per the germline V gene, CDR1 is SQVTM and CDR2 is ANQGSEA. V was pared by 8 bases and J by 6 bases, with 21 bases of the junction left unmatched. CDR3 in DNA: TGCAGCACCGGGCCCACACAGGGGCTGGGGATCGCTGAAGCTTTCTTT. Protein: CSTGPTQGLGIAEAFF.

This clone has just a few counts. The CDR3 loop reads CASTPGGGYEFGYTF. CDR3 coding DNA: TGTGCCAGCACCCCCGGGGGGGGTTATGAGTTTGGCTACACCTTC. The chain employs TRBV11-2 and TRBJ1-2; D might be TRBD1 (5 bases). The CDR3 has 15 amino acids. Trimming removed 7 bases at V and 7 bases at J, with 22 bases between. The germline V gene has CDR1 SGHAT and CDR2 FQNNGV.

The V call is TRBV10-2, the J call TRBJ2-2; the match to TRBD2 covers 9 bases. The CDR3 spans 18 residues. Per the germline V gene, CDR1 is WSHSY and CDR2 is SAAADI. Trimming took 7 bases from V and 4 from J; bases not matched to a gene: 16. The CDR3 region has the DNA TGCGCCAGCAAGGAGGCGCGGGGGGGCCGGGCGAGCACCGGGGAGCTGTTTTTT. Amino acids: CASKEARGGRASTGELFF.

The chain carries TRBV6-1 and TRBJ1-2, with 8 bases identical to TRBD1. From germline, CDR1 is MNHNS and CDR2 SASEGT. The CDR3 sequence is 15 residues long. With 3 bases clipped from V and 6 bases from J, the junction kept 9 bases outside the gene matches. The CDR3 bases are TGTGCCAGCAGTGATCTGGGACAGGAATTGAATGGCTACACCTTC. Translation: CASSDLGQELNGYTF.